The 4 T cell receptor beta chains presented below share a single source sample, sequenced in a study of shared clonotypes between healthy human individuals. TCRdb's table, derived via immunoSEQ multiplex PCR, lists solely in-frame clones and lacks some. The sample yields a few million clones, just over 90% seen once. Sequencing was performed on naive CD4+ T cells from PBMCs. Regarding subset: CD45RA+ positively selected. The receptors here all came from a man aged 18 to 30 in good health. Some clones in this sample may be carry-over from other donors' samples.

The chain employs TRBV5-1 and TRBJ2-6; tentative D call: TRBD1 (6 bases). Per the germline V gene, CDR1 is SGHRS and CDR2 is YFSETQ. This CDR3 is built from 16 residues. V dropped 0 bases and J dropped 4 bases, with 11 bases sitting between them. The CDR3 sequence is CASSLEGHLGANVLTF. The CDR3 region has the DNA TGCGCCAGCAGCTTGGAGGGACACCTAGGGGCCAACGTCCTGACTTTC.

The chain is built from TRBV29-1 and TRBJ1-2, with D maybe TRBD1 (5 bases). Germline V lookup: CDR1 SQVTM, CDR2 ANQGSEA. V shed 6 bases and J shed 8 bases, with 19 bases lying between them. The CDR3 has 13 amino acids. The CDR3 nucleotides read TGCAGCGTCGACGAAGTCGGACATCGAGGCTACACCTTC. This codes for CSVDEVGHRGYTF.

J is TRBJ2-5 and V is TRBV5-6; 12 bases align to TRBD2. J lost 0 bases, V lost 4 bases, and 4 bases had no gene match. Germline assignment: CDR1 SGHDT and CDR2 YYEEEE. This CDR3 has 16 amino acids. The CDR3, as DNA: TGTGCCAGCAGCCCTGGGACTAGCGGGCACCAAGAGACCCAGTACTTC. This gives the protein CASSPGTSGHQETQYF.

J is TRBJ2-1 and V is TRBV4-1; 9 nucleotides match TRBD2. The CDR3 is 15 amino acids. V was pared by 1 base and J by 2 bases, with 0 bases of the junction left unmatched. In germline, CDR1 is MGHRA, CDR2 YSYEKL. CDR3 sequence reads: CASSQVAGAYNEQFF. The CDR3 DNA follows: TGCGCCAGCAGCCAAGTAGCGGGAGCCTACAATGAGCAGTTCTTC.